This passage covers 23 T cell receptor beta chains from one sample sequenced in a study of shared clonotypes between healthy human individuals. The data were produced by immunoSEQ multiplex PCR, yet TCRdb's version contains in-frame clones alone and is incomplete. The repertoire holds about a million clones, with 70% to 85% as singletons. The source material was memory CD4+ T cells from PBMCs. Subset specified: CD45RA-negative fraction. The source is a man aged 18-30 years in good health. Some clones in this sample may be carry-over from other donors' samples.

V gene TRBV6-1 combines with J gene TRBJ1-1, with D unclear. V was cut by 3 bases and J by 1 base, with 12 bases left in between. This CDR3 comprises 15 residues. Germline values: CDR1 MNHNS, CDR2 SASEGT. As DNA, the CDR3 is TGTGCCAGCAGTGAGACCCGTCGGGGGAACACTGAAGCTTTCTTT. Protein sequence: CASSETRRGNTEAFF.

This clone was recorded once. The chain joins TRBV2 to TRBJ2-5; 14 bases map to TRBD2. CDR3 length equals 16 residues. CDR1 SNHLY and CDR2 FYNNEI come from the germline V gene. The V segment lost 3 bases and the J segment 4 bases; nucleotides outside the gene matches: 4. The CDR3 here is CASSEGLAGVIETQYF. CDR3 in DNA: TGTGCCAGCAGTGAGGGACTAGCGGGAGTTATAGAGACCCAGTACTTC.

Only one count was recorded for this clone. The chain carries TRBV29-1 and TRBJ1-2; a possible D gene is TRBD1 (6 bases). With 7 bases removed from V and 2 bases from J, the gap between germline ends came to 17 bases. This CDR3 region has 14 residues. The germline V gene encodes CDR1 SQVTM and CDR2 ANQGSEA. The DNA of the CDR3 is TGCAGCGCCCTAGAATTAACAGGGAACTATGGCTACACCTTC. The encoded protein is CSALELTGNYGYTF. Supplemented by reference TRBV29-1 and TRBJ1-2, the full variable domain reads SAVISQKPSRDICQRGTSLTIQCQVDSQVTMMFWYRQQPGQSLTLIATANQGSEATYESGFVIDKFPISRPNLTFSTLTVSNMSPEDSSIYLCSALELTGNYGYTFGSGTRLTVV.

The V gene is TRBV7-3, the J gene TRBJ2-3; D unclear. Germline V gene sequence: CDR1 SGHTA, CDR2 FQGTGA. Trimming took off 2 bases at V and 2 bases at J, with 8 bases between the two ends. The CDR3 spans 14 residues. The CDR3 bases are TGTGCCAGCAGCTTAGACCGCTACACAGATACGCAGTATTTT. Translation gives CASSLDRYTDTQYF.

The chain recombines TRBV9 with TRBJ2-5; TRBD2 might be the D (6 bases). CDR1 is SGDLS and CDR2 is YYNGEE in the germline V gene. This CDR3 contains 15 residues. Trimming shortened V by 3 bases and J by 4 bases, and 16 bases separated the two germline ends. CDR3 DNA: TGTGCCAGCAGCGCGAACTCCGGGACTGGAGAGACCCAGTACTTC. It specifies CASSANSGTGETQYF.

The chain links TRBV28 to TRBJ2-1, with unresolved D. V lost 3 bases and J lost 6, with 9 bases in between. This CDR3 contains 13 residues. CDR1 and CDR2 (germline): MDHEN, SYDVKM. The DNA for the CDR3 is TGTGCCAGCAGTTTGCCTCAGATCAATGAGCAGTTCTTC. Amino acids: CASSLPQINEQFF.

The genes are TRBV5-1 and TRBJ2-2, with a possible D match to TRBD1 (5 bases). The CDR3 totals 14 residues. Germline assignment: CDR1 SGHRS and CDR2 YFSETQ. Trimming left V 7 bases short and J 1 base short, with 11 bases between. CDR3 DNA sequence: TGCGCCAGCGGTTCTACAGGGAACACCGGGGAGCTGTTTTTT. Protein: CASGSTGNTGELFF.

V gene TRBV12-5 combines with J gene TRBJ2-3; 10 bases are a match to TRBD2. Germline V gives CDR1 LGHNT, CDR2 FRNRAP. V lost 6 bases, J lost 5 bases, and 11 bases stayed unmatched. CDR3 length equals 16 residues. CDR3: CASGSIAGGGGDTQYF. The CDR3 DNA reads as TGTGCTAGTGGCTCGATAGCGGGAGGAGGTGGAGATACGCAGTATTTT.

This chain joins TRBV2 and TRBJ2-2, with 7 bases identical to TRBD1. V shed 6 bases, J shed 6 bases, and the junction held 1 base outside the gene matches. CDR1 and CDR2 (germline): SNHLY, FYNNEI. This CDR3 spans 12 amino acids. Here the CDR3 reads CASRQGPGELFF. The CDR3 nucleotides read TGTGCCAGCAGACAGGGGCCCGGGGAGCTGTTTTTT.

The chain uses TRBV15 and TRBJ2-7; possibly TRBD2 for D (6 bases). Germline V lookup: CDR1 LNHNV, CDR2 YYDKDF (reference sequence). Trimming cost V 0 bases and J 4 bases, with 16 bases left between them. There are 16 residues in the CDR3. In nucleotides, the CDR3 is TGTGCCACCAGCAGAGATCTCACGCGGGACCAGTACGAGCAGTACTTC. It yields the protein CATSRDLTRDQYEQYF.

CDR3 protein: CASSLGGGKDEQYF. CDR3 DNA: TGTGCCAGCAGCCTGGGTGGAGGTAAAGACGAGCAGTACTTC. The chain links TRBV11-3 to TRBJ2-7, with D perhaps matching TRBD2 (5 bases). The CDR3 extends over 14 amino acids. Trimming removed 5 bases from V and 5 bases from J, with 16 bases in between. The V gene's germline CDR1 is SGHNT and CDR2 YENEEA.

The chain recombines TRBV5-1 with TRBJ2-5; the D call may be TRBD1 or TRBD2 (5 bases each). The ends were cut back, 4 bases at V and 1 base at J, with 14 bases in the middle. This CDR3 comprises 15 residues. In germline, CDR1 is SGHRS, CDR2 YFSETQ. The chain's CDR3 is CASSTGGPSQETQYF. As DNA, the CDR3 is TGCGCCAGCAGCACAGGAGGACCGAGCCAAGAGACCCAGTACTTC.

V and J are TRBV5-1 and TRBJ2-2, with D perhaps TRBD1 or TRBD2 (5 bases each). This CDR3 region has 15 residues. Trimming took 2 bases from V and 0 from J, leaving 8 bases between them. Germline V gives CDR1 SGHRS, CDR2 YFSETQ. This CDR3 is CASSFEGPNTGELFF. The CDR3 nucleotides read TGCGCCAGCAGCTTCGAGGGACCGAACACCGGGGAGCTGTTTTTT.

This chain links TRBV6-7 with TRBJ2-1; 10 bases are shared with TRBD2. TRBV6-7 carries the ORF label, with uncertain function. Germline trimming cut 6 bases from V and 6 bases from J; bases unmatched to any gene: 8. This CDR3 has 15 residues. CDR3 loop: CASRRLAGARNEQFF. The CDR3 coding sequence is TGTGCCAGCAGACGACTAGCGGGTGCCCGCAATGAGCAGTTCTTC.

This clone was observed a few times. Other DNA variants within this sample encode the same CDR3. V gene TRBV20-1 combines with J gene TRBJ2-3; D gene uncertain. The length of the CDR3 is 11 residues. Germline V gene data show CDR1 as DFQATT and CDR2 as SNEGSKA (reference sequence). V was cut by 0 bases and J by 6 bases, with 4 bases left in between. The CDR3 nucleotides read TGCAGTGCTAGAGATTTGGATACGCAGTATTTT. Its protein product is CSARDLDTQYF.

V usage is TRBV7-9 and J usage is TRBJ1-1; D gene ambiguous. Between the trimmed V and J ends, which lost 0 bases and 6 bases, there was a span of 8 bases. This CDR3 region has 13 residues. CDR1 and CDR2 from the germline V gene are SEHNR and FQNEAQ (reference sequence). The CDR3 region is CASSLAGKAEAFF. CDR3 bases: TGTGCCAGCAGCTTAGCTGGGAAGGCTGAAGCTTTCTTT. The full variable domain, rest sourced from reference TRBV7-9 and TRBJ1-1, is DTGVSQNPRHKITKRGQNVTFRCDPISEHNRLYWYRQTLGQGPEFLTYFQNEAQLEKSRLLSDRFSAERPKGSFSTLEIQRTEQGDSAMYLCASSLAGKAEAFFGQGTRLTVV.

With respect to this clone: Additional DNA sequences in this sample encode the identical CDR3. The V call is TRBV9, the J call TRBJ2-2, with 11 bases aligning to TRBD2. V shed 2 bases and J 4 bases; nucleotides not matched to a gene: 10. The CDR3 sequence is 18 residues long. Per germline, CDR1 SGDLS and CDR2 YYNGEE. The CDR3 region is CASSVGLAGGPGTGELFF. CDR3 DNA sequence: TGTGCCAGCAGCGTTGGTCTAGCGGGAGGCCCGGGCACCGGGGAGCTGTTTTTT.

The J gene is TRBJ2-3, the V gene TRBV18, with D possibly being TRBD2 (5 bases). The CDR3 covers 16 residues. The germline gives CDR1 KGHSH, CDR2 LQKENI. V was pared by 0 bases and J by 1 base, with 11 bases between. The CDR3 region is CASSPPGLSGTDTQYF. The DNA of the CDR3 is TGTGCCAGCTCACCACCCGGACTCAGCGGCACAGATACGCAGTATTTT.

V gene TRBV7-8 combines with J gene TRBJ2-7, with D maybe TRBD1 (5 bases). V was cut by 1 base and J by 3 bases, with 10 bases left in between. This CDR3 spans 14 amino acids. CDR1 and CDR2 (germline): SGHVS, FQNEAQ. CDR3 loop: CASSLGGKSYEQYF. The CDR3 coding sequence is TGTGCCAGCAGCTTAGGGGGCAAGAGCTACGAGCAGTACTTC.

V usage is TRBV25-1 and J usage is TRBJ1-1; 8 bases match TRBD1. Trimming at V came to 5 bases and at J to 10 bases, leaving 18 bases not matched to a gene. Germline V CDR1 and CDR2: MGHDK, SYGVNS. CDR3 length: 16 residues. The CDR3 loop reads CASSWSSTGGTGGAFF. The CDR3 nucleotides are TGTGCCAGCAGTTGGTCCTCCACAGGGGGGACCGGGGGAGCTTTCTTT.

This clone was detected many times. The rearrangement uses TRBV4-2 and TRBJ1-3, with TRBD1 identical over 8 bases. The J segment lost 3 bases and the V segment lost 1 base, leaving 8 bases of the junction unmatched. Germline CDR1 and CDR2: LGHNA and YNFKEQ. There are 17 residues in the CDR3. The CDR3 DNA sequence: TGTGCCAGCAGCCAAGTGGGGGGACAGGCTTTTGGAAACACCATATATTTT. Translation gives CASSQVGGQAFGNTIYF.

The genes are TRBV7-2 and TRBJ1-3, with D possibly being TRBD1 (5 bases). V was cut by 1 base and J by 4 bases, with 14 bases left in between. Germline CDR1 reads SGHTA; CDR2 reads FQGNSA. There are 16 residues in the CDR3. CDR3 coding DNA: TGTGCCAGCAGCTTAGGCTGGGGGACTGAAGGAAACACCATATATTTT. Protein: CASSLGWGTEGNTIYF.

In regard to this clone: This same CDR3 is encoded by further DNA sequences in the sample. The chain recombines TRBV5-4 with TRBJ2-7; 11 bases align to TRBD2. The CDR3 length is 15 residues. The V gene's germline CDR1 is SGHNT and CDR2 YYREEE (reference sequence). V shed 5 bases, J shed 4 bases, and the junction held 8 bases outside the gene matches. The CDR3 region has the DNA TGTGCCAGCAGTCGACGACTAGCGGGGACGTACGAGCAGTACTTC. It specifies CASSRRLAGTYEQYF.